This T cell receptor (beta chain) stems from a study of response to subunit inactivated influenza vaccine. General study results and limits: New T cells are recruited in small numbers by each seasonal influenza vaccination, according to the authors' suggestion.

As for this clonotype: The antigen is undetermined.

This CDR3 region has 11 residues. CDR1 and CDR2 from the germline V gene are SQVTM and ANQGSEA. V was pared by 6 bases and J by 8 bases, with 6 bases of the junction left unmatched. MiXCR, applied by TCRdb to the RT-PCR reads, yields one record per CDR3 protein. In the table there are 500,000 to 600,000 distinct CDR3 sequences, 10% to 15% of which are singletons. V and J are TRBV29-1 and TRBJ1-1; 7 bases agree with TRBD1. The source material was PBMCs from blood, sampled on the day of vaccination. The clonotype comes from a middle-aged man who received an inactivated influenza vaccine. The CDR3 nucleotides are TGCAGCGTACGGACAGGCCGAGAAGCTTTCTTT. It specifies CSVRTGREAFF.